The 25 T cell receptor beta chains in this list originate from one sample, sequenced in a study of technical replicates of blood from several donors. Sequencing used immunoSEQ multiplex PCR; TCRdb keeps in-frame clones, though not all of them. The data contain about 67,000 clones, roughly 98% of them seen just once; the ten biggest clones take up roughly 0.15%. Material: T cells isolated from PBMCs. The receptors here all came from a human donor in good health.

This rearrangement joins TRBV18 to TRBJ1-1, with D uncertain. Trimming cost V 2 bases and J 12 bases, with 16 bases left between them. Looked up from germline, CDR1 is KGHSH and CDR2 is LQKENI. The length of the CDR3 is 13 residues. The CDR3 DNA sequence: TGTGCCAGCTCACCAGGGTCGGGGAACAGCCCTTTCTTT. Protein product: CASSPGSGNSPFF.

V gene TRBV6-4 combines with J gene TRBJ2-4; 7 bases line up with TRBD1. J was trimmed by 7 bases and V by 2 bases; bases with no gene match: 5. Germline loops: CDR1 MRHNA, CDR2 SNTAGT. This CDR3 has 14 residues. The CDR3 sequence is CASSDDRVVNIQYF. CDR3 DNA: TGTGCCAGCAGTGACGACAGGGTTGTGAACATTCAGTACTTC.

V and J are TRBV4-1 and TRBJ2-7, with a tentative D call TRBD1 (6 bases). Trimming took 5 bases from V and 0 from J, leaving 14 bases between them. The germline V gene encodes CDR1 MGHRA and CDR2 YSYEKL. This CDR3 is 15 amino acids long. The CDR3 here is CASSSDSPLSYEQYF. Written as DNA, the CDR3 is TGCGCCAGCAGCTCGGACAGTCCTCTCTCCTACGAGCAGTACTTC.

V gene TRBV6-5 combines with J gene TRBJ2-3, with D unclear. The CDR3 runs to 13 residues. The germline gives CDR1 MNHEY, CDR2 SVGAGI. The V end lost 6 bases, the J end lost 1 base, and 8 bases lay between the germline ends. The CDR3 spells CASSRGRTDTQYF. The CDR3 DNA reads as TGTGCCAGCAGCCGCGGCCGCACAGATACGCAGTATTTT.

The J gene is TRBJ1-4, the V gene TRBV5-4, with D unclear. Germline V gene sequence: CDR1 SGHNT, CDR2 YYREEE (reference sequence). The CDR3 extends over 14 amino acids. Trimming pared 3 bases from V and 0 bases from J, leaving 6 bases between. DNA for the CDR3: TGTGCCAGCAGCTCCCAGTCAACTAATGAAAAACTGTTTTTT. Encoded protein: CASSSQSTNEKLFF. The variable domain in full, completed from reference TRBV5-4 and TRBJ1-4, reads ETGVTQSPTHLIKTRGQQVTLRCSSQSGHNTVSWYQQALGQGPQFIFQYYREEENGRGNFPPRFSGLQFPNYSSELNVNALELDDSALYLCASSSQSTNEKLFFGSGTQLSVL.

The CDR3 coding sequence is TGCGCCAGCAGAACCGGGACAGGGAGGACCGGGGAGCTGTTTTTT. Its translation: CASRTGTGRTGELFF. This chain uses TRBV5-1 with TRBJ2-2; TRBD1 matches at 9 bases. The CDR3 totals 15 residues. The germline CDR1 and CDR2 sequences are SGHRS and YFSETQ. Trimming removed 5 bases from V and 5 bases from J; junction bases left unmatched: 7.

The rearrangement uses TRBV15 and TRBJ2-1; no definite D call. V was pared by 0 bases and J by 5 bases, with 5 bases between. Looked up from germline, CDR1 is LNHNV and CDR2 is YYDKDF (reference sequence). This CDR3 is 13 amino acids long. The CDR3 protein is CATSRDRDNEQFF. The CDR3 DNA follows: TGTGCCACCAGCAGAGATCGCGACAATGAGCAGTTCTTC. The entire variable domain, with the rest obtained from reference TRBV15 and TRBJ2-1, is as follows: DAMVIQNPRYQVTQFGKPVTLSCSQTLNHNVMYWYQQKSSQAPKLLFHYYDKDFNNEADTPDNFQSRRPNTSFCFLDIRSPGLGDTAMYLCATSRDRDNEQFFGPGTRLTVL.

V is TRBV30 and J is TRBJ2-6; TRBD2 matches 8 bases. Trimming at V came to 5 bases and at J to 1 base, leaving 10 bases not matched to a gene. Germline V gives CDR1 GTSNPN, CDR2 SVGIG (reference sequence). The CDR3 loop spans 17 amino acids. This chain's CDR3 is CAWESRGGRSGANVLTF. In DNA form, the CDR3 reads TGTGCCTGGGAGAGTCGGGGGGGCCGATCTGGGGCCAACGTCCTGACTTTC. Supplemented by reference TRBV30 and TRBJ2-6, the full variable domain reads SQTIHQWPATLVQPVGSPLSLECTVEGTSNPNLYWYRQAAGRGLQLLFYSVGIGQISSEVPQNLSASRPQDRQFILSSKKLLLSDSGFYLCAWESRGGRSGANVLTFGAGSRLTVL.

The rearrangement joins TRBV4-1 to TRBJ2-3, with TRBD2 matching over 10 bases. The CDR3 covers 16 residues. V lost 4 bases, J lost 0 bases, and 4 bases stayed unmatched. Germline CDR1 and CDR2: MGHRA and YSYEKL. The CDR3 DNA reads as TGCGCCAGCAGCCTTAGGACTAGCGGAAGCACAGATACGCAGTATTTT. This gives the protein CASSLRTSGSTDTQYF.

This CDR3 reads CASSEGRRTGELFF. The CDR3 DNA sequence: TGCGCCAGCAGTGAGGGGCGACGCACCGGGGAGCTGTTTTTT. The chain combines TRBV10-1 with TRBJ2-2, with D unresolved. CDR1 WNHNN and CDR2 SYGVQD come from the germline V gene (reference sequence). Trimming cost V 2 bases and J 4 bases, with 8 bases left between them. The CDR3 loop spans 14 amino acids.

The rearrangement joins TRBV6-1 to TRBJ2-7; 9 bases are a match to TRBD1. CDR3 length: 15 amino acids. Germline V gene data show CDR1 as MNHNS and CDR2 as SASEGT. V trimming: 6 bases; J trimming: 2 bases; junction bases outside the gene matches: 8. The CDR3 is CASSPMTGGPYEQYF. The CDR3, as DNA: TGTGCCAGCAGCCCAATGACAGGGGGGCCCTACGAGCAGTACTTC.

The chain carries TRBV28 and TRBJ1-1; no definite D call. V was shortened by 6 bases and J by 6 bases, with 14 bases between the two germline ends. The CDR3 has 13 residues. Germline-derived CDR1 and CDR2 are MDHEN and SYDVKM. CDR3 in DNA: TGTGCCAGCAGCCCTCCGGGGATCGCTGAAGCTTTCTTT. This encodes CASSPPGIAEAFF.

The chain couples TRBV11-1 to TRBJ1-1; no firm D call. CDR1 is SGHAT and CDR2 is FQDESV in the germline V gene (reference sequence). Deletions cut 1 base from V and 1 base from J, with 16 bases between. The CDR3 sequence is 17 residues long. DNA for the CDR3: TGTGCCAGCAGCTTAGGTTCCGGGGTTGGCGGGAACACTGAAGCTTTCTTT. Translation gives CASSLGSGVGGNTEAFF.

The rearrangement uses TRBV6-1 and TRBJ1-2; D is unclear. The V gene lost 1 base and the J gene lost 2 bases, with 14 bases spanning the gap. The CDR3 sequence is 16 residues long. The germline gives CDR1 MNHNS, CDR2 SASEGT. In DNA form, the CDR3 reads TGTGCCAGCAGTGAAGGAGGCCCCGGGAAAAACTATGGCTACACCTTC. It codes for CASSEGGPGKNYGYTF.

V and J are TRBV5-1 and TRBJ2-7, with 11 nucleotides matching TRBD1. CDR3 length: 15 amino acids. Germline CDR1 reads SGHRS; CDR2 reads YFSETQ. Losses at the gene ends were 4 bases for V and 2 bases for J; bases not matched to a gene: 5. The CDR3 protein is CASSTWTGGTYEQYF. CDR3 in DNA: TGCGCCAGCAGCACCTGGACAGGGGGCACCTACGAGCAGTACTTC.

In its sample, this clone was seen once. This CDR3 reads CAWTLSGTEAFF. The CDR3 DNA follows: TGTGCCTGGACCCTGTCAGGAACTGAAGCTTTCTTT. V usage is TRBV30 and J usage is TRBJ1-1; no definite D call. The CDR3 runs 12 residues. The ends were cut back, 4 bases at V and 5 bases at J, with 11 bases in the middle. Germline V gene sequence: CDR1 GTSNPN, CDR2 SVGIG (reference sequence).

The chain uses TRBV5-1 and TRBJ2-1; 8 bases line up with TRBD1. The CDR3 consists of 15 residues. V lost 4 bases to trimming and J lost 9 bases; unmatched junction nucleotides: 12. CDR1 SGHRS and CDR2 YFSETQ come from the germline V gene. Here the CDR3 reads CASSPWGTGAFEQFF. The CDR3 DNA reads TGCGCCAGCAGCCCGTGGGGGACAGGTGCCTTTGAGCAGTTCTTC.

V usage is TRBV30 and J usage is TRBJ2-7; D unresolved. Per the germline V gene, CDR1 is GTSNPN and CDR2 is SVGIG (reference sequence). The V gene lost 2 bases and the J gene lost 2 bases, with 4 bases spanning the gap. The length of the CDR3 is 11 residues. CDR3 bases: TGTGCCTGGAGTATTACCTACGAGCAGTACTTC. Encoded protein: CAWSITYEQYF.

The chain has TRBV5-4 and TRBJ2-5; D unresolved. The length of the CDR3 is 13 residues. Germline assignment: CDR1 SGHNT and CDR2 YYREEE (reference sequence). The V and J ends lost 4 bases and 2 bases respectively, with 9 bases between them. The CDR3 nucleotides are TGTGCCAGCAGCGATTCCACACAAGAGACCCAGTACTTC. It yields the protein CASSDSTQETQYF.

In DNA form, the CDR3 reads TGCGCCAGCAGCTTGGAACTAGCGGGAGTTAGAGGGGACACCGGGGAGCTGTTTTTT. Translated: CASSLELAGVRGDTGELFF. The chain carries TRBV5-1 and TRBJ2-2, with 11 positions matching TRBD2. The V and J ends lost 0 bases and 3 bases, in that order; junction bases with no gene match: 10. The CDR3 covers 19 residues. The germline CDR1 and CDR2 sequences are SGHRS and YFSETQ.

The rearrangement joins TRBV19 to TRBJ1-2, with D possibly TRBD1 on 5 matching bases. CDR1 and CDR2 (germline): LNHDA, SQIVND (reference sequence). The V end was cut by 1 base, the J end by 8 bases, with 17 bases between. This CDR3 region has 15 residues. The CDR3 spells CASSIGSAGLDGYTF. The CDR3 DNA reads TGTGCCAGTAGTATAGGATCGGCAGGGCTCGACGGCTACACCTTC.

The J gene is TRBJ2-7, the V gene TRBV6-1, with 9 bases identical to TRBD2. V was pared by 8 bases and J by 3 bases, with 5 bases of the junction left unmatched. CDR3 length: 13 amino acids. Germline-derived CDR1 and CDR2 are MNHNS and SASEGT. As DNA, the CDR3 is TGTGCCAGCGGCTCTAGCGGGGTCTACGAGCAGTACTTC. Translated: CASGSSGVYEQYF.

The chain employs TRBV9 and TRBJ2-1; D may be TRBD2 (6 bases). The CDR3 totals 14 residues. Germline CDR1 is SGDLS and CDR2 is YYNGEE. V lost 3 bases and J lost 6, with 13 bases in between. The CDR3 protein is CASSDPGLSNEQFF. In nucleotides, the CDR3 is TGTGCCAGCAGCGACCCGGGACTTTCCAATGAGCAGTTCTTC.

This chain joins TRBV7-9 and TRBJ1-2, with 11 bases aligning to TRBD1. This CDR3 region has 15 residues. V trimming: 5 bases; J trimming: 8 bases; junction bases outside the gene matches: 10. CDR1 is SEHNR, CDR2 FQNEAQ, per germline (reference sequence). The CDR3 region has the DNA TGTGCCAGCAGCCTAACCGTGGGACAGGGGGGCGGCTACACCTTC. Its protein product is CASSLTVGQGGGYTF.

The chain couples TRBV18 to TRBJ2-5; maybe TRBD1 (7 bases). The V gene's germline CDR1 is KGHSH and CDR2 LQKENI. V lost 1 base and J lost 1, with 10 bases in between. The CDR3 runs to 15 residues. The chain's CDR3 is CASSPLRGAQETQYF. The DNA of the CDR3 is TGTGCCAGCTCACCACTCAGGGGGGCCCAAGAGACCCAGTACTTC.